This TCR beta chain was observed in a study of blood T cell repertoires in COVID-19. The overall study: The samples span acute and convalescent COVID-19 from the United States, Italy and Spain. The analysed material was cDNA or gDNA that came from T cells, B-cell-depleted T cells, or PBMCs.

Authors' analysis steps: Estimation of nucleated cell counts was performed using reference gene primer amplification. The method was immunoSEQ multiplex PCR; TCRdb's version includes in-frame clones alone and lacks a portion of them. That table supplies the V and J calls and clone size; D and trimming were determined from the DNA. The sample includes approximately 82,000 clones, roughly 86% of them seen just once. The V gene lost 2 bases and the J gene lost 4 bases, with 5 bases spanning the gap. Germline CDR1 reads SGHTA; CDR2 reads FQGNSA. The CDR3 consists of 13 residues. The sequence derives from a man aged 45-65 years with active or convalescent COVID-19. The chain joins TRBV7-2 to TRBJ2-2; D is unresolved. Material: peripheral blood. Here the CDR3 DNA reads TGTGCCAGCAGCTTATACAGCACCGGGGAGCTGTTTTTT. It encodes CASSLYSTGELFF.